Shown below are 19 T cell receptor beta chains from a single sample sequenced in a study of PD-1 blockade in classical Hodgkin lymphoma. Generated by immunoSEQ multiplex PCR, the TCRdb table keeps only in-frame clones and is missing some. Here the sample spans about 20,000 clones, around 84% being singletons. Time point given: cycle 4 day 1 (C4D1), after six to seven weeks of nivolumab. Brentuximab vedotin exposure varied among the patients, all of whom had relapsed after autologous stem cell transplantation. After PBMCs were thawed, their CD8+ T cells were isolated by magnetic negative selection. The sample in question was CD8+ T cells from blood, obtained before the fourth cycle of nivolumab. The receptors originated from a human donor with classical Hodgkin lymphoma.

This chain links TRBV7-9 with TRBJ2-1, with unresolved D. The CDR3 has 13 amino acids. In germline, CDR1 is SEHNR, CDR2 FQNEAQ (reference sequence). V gave up 5 bases and J gave up 8 bases, with 13 bases separating them. CDR3 DNA: TGTGCCAGCAGCCAAGTCCAAGGTGATGAGCAGTTCTTC. Protein: CASSQVQGDEQFF.

This clone has more than one count but fewer than ten. The rearrangement links TRBV19 to TRBJ2-3, with unresolved D. This CDR3 is built from 13 residues. Germline CDR1 reads LNHDA; CDR2 reads SQIVND (reference sequence). V lost 3 bases to trimming and J lost 4 bases, with 8 bases between them. DNA of the CDR3: TGTGCCAGTAGTATCTTGGAAGCAGATACGCAGTATTTT. Its protein is CASSILEADTQYF.

The chain carries TRBV11-2 and TRBJ2-2; D is tentatively TRBD1 or TRBD2 (6 bases each). Trimming removed 4 bases from V and 5 bases from J, with 20 bases in between. The CDR3 sequence is 17 residues long. CDR1 is SGHAT, CDR2 FQNNGV, per germline. The CDR3 region is CASSSYGWGAGTGELFF. In DNA form, the CDR3 reads TGTGCCAGCAGCTCCTACGGCTGGGGGGCGGGTACCGGGGAGCTGTTTTTT.

Notes on this clone: The junction departs from the called germline gene at one end, perhaps through a read error. V and J are TRBV7-9 and TRBJ1-2; D call uncertain. The CDR3 is made up of 13 amino acids. The V gene's germline CDR1 is SEHNR and CDR2 FQNEAQ (reference sequence). CDR3 in amino acids: CASSQYKDYGYTF. CDR3 bases: TGCGCCAGCAGCCAATATAAGGACTATGGCTACACCTTC.

The chain has TRBV5-6 and TRBJ1-2; 7 bases agree with TRBD1. This CDR3 has 14 amino acids. Trimming at V came to 4 bases and at J to 5 bases, leaving 8 bases not matched to a gene. The germline gives CDR1 SGHDT, CDR2 YYEEEE. In DNA form, the CDR3 reads TGTGCCAGCAGCGGAGACGGGACAGTTTATGGCTACACCTTC. Protein sequence: CASSGDGTVYGYTF. Supplemented by reference TRBV5-6 and TRBJ1-2, the full variable domain reads DAGVTQSPTHLIKTRGQQVTLRCSPKSGHDTVSWYQQALGQGPQFIFQYYEEEERQRGNFPDRFSGHQFPNYSSELNVNALLLGDSALYLCASSGDGTVYGYTFGSGTRLTVV.

The J gene is TRBJ2-1, the V gene TRBV6-5, with a possible D match to TRBD1 (6 bases). The CDR3 runs 13 residues. Germline CDR1 reads MNHEY; CDR2 reads SVGAGI. The V end lost 5 bases, the J end lost 2 bases, and 7 bases lay between the germline ends. The CDR3 reads CASSHRAYNEQFF. The CDR3 bases are TGTGCCAGCAGTCACAGGGCCTACAATGAGCAGTTCTTC.

The CDR3 DNA sequence: TGTGCCAGCAGCCCCCACCGGGGCGAAAAACTGTTTTTT. Translating it yields CASSPHRGEKLFF. The J gene is TRBJ1-4, the V gene TRBV16, with D perhaps matching TRBD1 (5 bases). This CDR3 comprises 13 residues. Germline V CDR1 and CDR2: KGHSY, FQNENV. The V end lost 4 bases, the J end lost 8 bases, and 11 bases lay between the germline ends.

V usage is TRBV9 and J usage is TRBJ1-1; D remains ambiguous. The length of the CDR3 is 13 residues. Germline lookup yields CDR1 SGDLS and CDR2 YYNGEE. Trimming took 6 bases from V and 0 from J, leaving 9 bases between them. The DNA for the CDR3 is TGTGCCAGCACCACGATCTTGAACACTGAAGCTTTCTTT. Translated: CASTTILNTEAFF.

This chain links TRBV6-5 with TRBJ1-5; D uncertain. Per germline, CDR1 MNHEY and CDR2 SVGAGI. The length of the CDR3 is 15 residues. Between the trimmed V and J ends, which lost 5 bases and 4 bases, there was a span of 15 bases. The CDR3 coding sequence is TGTGCCAGCAGTAAATTCCGGGGTCGAAATCAGCCCCAGCATTTT. It encodes CASSKFRGRNQPQHF.

The rearrangement joins TRBV6-5 to TRBJ1-6, with unresolved D. From germline, CDR1 is MNHEY and CDR2 SVGAGI. V was shortened by 0 bases and J by 9 bases, with 12 bases between the two germline ends. CDR3 size: 15 residues. The CDR3 region is CASSYSRGDGSPLHF. Written as DNA, the CDR3 is TGTGCCAGCAGTTACTCCCGGGGTGATGGTTCACCCCTCCACTTT.

The chain links TRBV5-1 to TRBJ1-1; unclear D gene. V was pared by 0 bases and J by 3 bases, with 3 bases between. The CDR3 covers 12 residues. Germline V lookup: CDR1 SGHRS, CDR2 YFSETQ. CDR3 bases: TGCGCCAGCAGCTTGGGGGACACTGAAGCTTTCTTT. This codes for CASSLGDTEAFF.

The rearrangement joins TRBV6-5 to TRBJ2-1; D remains unclear. The CDR3 runs 15 residues. V shed 0 bases and J shed 0 bases, with 6 bases lying between them. Per germline, CDR1 MNHEY and CDR2 SVGAGI. CDR3 protein: CASSYSSSSYNEQFF. The CDR3 region has the DNA TGTGCCAGCAGTTACTCTAGTAGCTCCTACAATGAGCAGTTCTTC.

The genes are TRBV13 and TRBJ1-6; D unclear. The CDR3 sequence is 14 residues long. Germline V gives CDR1 PRHDT, CDR2 FYEKMQ (reference sequence). Trimming left V 2 bases short and J 6 bases short, with 8 bases between. In DNA, the CDR3 is TGTGCCAGCAGCTTAACAGAAACTAATTCACCCCTCCACTTT. Protein product: CASSLTETNSPLHF. Based on the CDR3 plus reference TRBV13 and TRBJ1-6, the full variable domain is AAGVIQSPRHLIKEKRETATLKCYPIPRHDTVYWYQQGPGQDPQFLISFYEKMQSDKGSIPDRFSAQQFSDYHSELNMSSLELGDSALYFCASSLTETNSPLHFGNGTRLTVT.

This clone was detected only once. V is TRBV13 and J is TRBJ1-5; D not resolved. V was shortened by 5 bases and J by 7 bases, with 9 bases between the two germline ends. This CDR3 has 12 residues. CDR1 and CDR2 (germline): PRHDT, FYEKMQ (reference sequence). The CDR3, as DNA: TGTGCCAGCAGCATCAGAGGGCAGCCCCAGCATTTT. It yields the protein CASSIRGQPQHF.

This chain joins TRBV4-2 and TRBJ2-7, with D tentatively TRBD1 (6 bases). V was cut by 1 base and J by 4 bases, with 14 bases left in between. CDR1 and CDR2 from the germline V gene are LGHNA and YNFKEQ. This CDR3 has 15 amino acids. The CDR3 region is CASSQGRQGSYEQYF. The CDR3 DNA is TGTGCCAGCAGCCAAGGTCGGCAGGGGTCATACGAGCAGTACTTC.

The rearrangement links TRBV19 to TRBJ1-2; D is unclear. The V end lost 11 bases, the J end lost 0 bases, and 16 bases lay between the germline ends. The CDR3 totals 14 residues. Germline CDR1 is LNHDA and CDR2 is SQIVND (reference sequence). Written as DNA, the CDR3 is TGTGCCGCAAGCCCTTCCAGAGCTAACTATGGCTACACCTTC. Encoded protein: CAASPSRANYGYTF. The entire variable domain, with the rest obtained from reference TRBV19 and TRBJ1-2, is as follows: DGGITQSPKYLFRKEGQNVTLSCEQNLNHDAMYWYRQDPGQGLRLIYYSQIVNDFQKGDIAEGYSVSREKKESFPLTVTSAQKNPTAFYLCAASPSRANYGYTFGSGTRLTVV.

This chain uses TRBV7-7 with TRBJ2-2; D uncertain. V dropped 1 base and J dropped 3 bases, with 3 bases sitting between them. The CDR3 is 13 amino acids. Germline CDR1 is SSHAT and CDR2 is FNYEAQ (reference sequence). The DNA of the CDR3 is TGTGCCAGCAGCTTAGGCTACACCGGGGAGCTGTTTTTT. As protein: CASSLGYTGELFF.

V usage is TRBV9 and J usage is TRBJ1-2; TRBD1 might be the D (5 bases). Germline CDR1 is SGDLS and CDR2 is YYNGEE. V lost 2 bases and J lost 5, with 13 bases in between. This CDR3 is 14 amino acids long. The DNA for the CDR3 is TGTGCCAGCAGCGTGGCTGGGGCCCAGTATGGCTACACCTTC. Its translation is CASSVAGAQYGYTF.

The J gene is TRBJ1-1, the V gene TRBV19; a possible D gene is TRBD1 (5 bases). Germline assignment: CDR1 LNHDA and CDR2 SQIVND (reference sequence). V was clipped by 5 bases and J by 0 bases, with 10 bases between them. CDR3 length equals 14 residues. The CDR3 nucleotides read TGTGCCAGTAGTCCCGGGGCCATGAACACTGAAGCTTTCTTT. It specifies CASSPGAMNTEAFF.